The 11 T cell receptor beta chains in this list originate from one sample, sequenced in a study of cytomegalovirus exposure and HLA in healthy donors. It was with 60 Vbeta and 13 Jbeta primers that the PCR ran. The data were produced by immunoSEQ multiplex PCR, yet TCRdb's version contains in-frame clones alone and is incomplete. The table lists over 150,000 clones, approximately 81% of them singletons, with more than 0.35% in the top ten. Material for sequencing was PBMCs. These receptors were taken from a boy aged 2 to 10 in good health and CMV-seronegative.

This rearrangement joins TRBV6-5 to TRBJ2-7; D ambiguous. The CDR3 runs 13 residues. V was cut by 5 bases and J by 4 bases, with 12 bases left in between. Germline V gives CDR1 MNHEY, CDR2 SVGAGI. CDR3 sequence: CASSPGRTYEQYF. In DNA, the CDR3 is TGTGCCAGCAGTCCCGGTCGTACGTACGAGCAGTACTTC.

The genes are TRBV19 and TRBJ2-7; 12 bases map to TRBD2. The germline gives CDR1 LNHDA, CDR2 SQIVND (reference sequence). With 10 bases clipped from V and 5 bases from J, the junction kept 6 bases outside the gene matches. The CDR3 is 13 residues long. CDR3 region: CATTSGRWNEQYF. The CDR3 DNA follows: TGTGCCACTACTAGCGGGAGGTGGAACGAGCAGTACTTC.

This clone was detected only once. This chain uses TRBV29-1 with TRBJ2-1; 11 positions agree with TRBD2. The length of the CDR3 is 18 residues. The trim removed 5 bases at V and 0 bases at J, leaving 12 bases unmatched. Looked up from germline, CDR1 is SQVTM and CDR2 is ANQGSEA. Here the CDR3 reads CSVTPRTSGGSSYNEQFF. CDR3 DNA sequence: TGCAGCGTTACTCCAAGAACTAGCGGGGGAAGCTCCTACAATGAGCAGTTCTTC.

The rearrangement joins TRBV7-9 to TRBJ1-2, with D uncertain. Looked up from germline, CDR1 is SEHNR and CDR2 is FQNEAQ (reference sequence). The CDR3 spans 14 residues. V lost 0 bases to trimming and J lost 8 bases, with 13 bases between them. The CDR3 sequence: CASSLATSENGYTF. As DNA, the CDR3 is TGTGCCAGCAGCTTAGCGACCAGCGAAAACGGCTACACCTTC.

This clone was recorded a few times. V is TRBV9 and J is TRBJ2-1, with 8 bases fitting TRBD2. The CDR3 is made up of 15 amino acids. After removal of 5 bases from V and 6 bases from J, the junction contained 10 bases not matched to a gene. In germline, CDR1 is SGDLS, CDR2 YYNGEE. The CDR3 reads CASRAPGTSSNEQFF. CDR3 coding DNA: TGTGCCAGCAGGGCCCCCGGGACTAGTTCCAATGAGCAGTTCTTC.

This chain joins TRBV5-4 and TRBJ1-3, with 8 bases lining up with TRBD1. Germline values: CDR1 SGHNT, CDR2 YYREEE (reference sequence). This CDR3 is built from 14 residues. V trimming: 5 bases; J trimming: 2 bases; junction bases outside the gene matches: 3. Written as DNA, the CDR3 is TGTGCCAGCAGGATGGACAGGGCTGGAAACACCATATATTTT. Amino acid sequence: CASRMDRAGNTIYF. The complete variable domain, with remaining parts taken from reference TRBV5-4 and TRBJ1-3, reads ETGVTQSPTHLIKTRGQQVTLRCSSQSGHNTVSWYQQALGQGPQFIFQYYREEENGRGNFPPRFSGLQFPNYSSELNVNALELDDSALYLCASRMDRAGNTIYFGEGSWLTVV.

For this clone: At the DNA level, this CDR3 is encoded by other sequences in the same sample as well. V gene TRBV7-2 combines with J gene TRBJ2-3, with unresolved D. From germline, CDR1 is SGHTA and CDR2 FQGNSA. The CDR3 consists of 12 residues. The ends were cut back, 5 bases at V and 0 bases at J, with 3 bases in the middle. CDR3 loop: CASSPSTDTQYF. In DNA, the CDR3 is TGTGCCAGCAGCCCAAGCACAGATACGCAGTATTTT.

This sequence joins TRBV28 and TRBJ2-7, with a possible D match to TRBD1 (5 bases). Trimming removed 8 bases from V and 2 bases from J, with 13 bases in between. The CDR3 consists of 13 residues. Germline V gene lookup returns CDR1 MDHEN and CDR2 SYDVKM. CDR3 sequence reads: CASAVGRAYEQYF. The CDR3 DNA follows: TGTGCCAGCGCGGTGGGCAGGGCCTACGAGCAGTACTTC.

The genes are TRBV18 and TRBJ1-2; 10 bases align to TRBD1. V lost 4 bases and J lost 2; bases outside the gene matches: 1. Germline values: CDR1 KGHSH, CDR2 LQKENI. The CDR3 is made up of 14 amino acids. The CDR3 DNA is TGTGCCAGCTCACTGGGACAGGGGAACTATGGCTACACCTTC. This translates into CASSLGQGNYGYTF.

The V and J genes are TRBV19 and TRBJ1-1; tentative D call: TRBD1 (6 bases). The germline CDR1 and CDR2 sequences are LNHDA and SQIVND (reference sequence). Between the trimmed V and J ends, which lost 5 bases and 1 base, there was a span of 14 bases. The CDR3 spans 15 residues. The CDR3 nucleotides are TGTGCCAGTAGTTGGACAGCTGCTTCGAACACTGAAGCTTTCTTT. Its protein product is CASSWTAASNTEAFF.

About this clone itself: Other DNA sequences from this sample encode an identical CDR3 as well. The V gene is TRBV5-1, the J gene TRBJ2-7; 8 bases fit TRBD2. Germline CDR1 and CDR2: SGHRS and YFSETQ. CDR3 length: 15 residues. With V trimmed by 0 bases and J by 2 bases, 4 bases remained unmatched. The CDR3 DNA reads TGCGCCAGCAGCTTGGCCACGGGAGGGCCCTACGAGCAGTACTTC. Amino acids: CASSLATGGPYEQYF.